The 18 T cell receptor beta chains in this list originate from one sample, sequenced in a study of shared clonotypes between healthy human individuals. TCRdb's table, derived via immunoSEQ multiplex PCR, lists solely in-frame clones and lacks some. The sample includes roughly 1,500,000 clones, approximately 98.5% of them seen just once. Sequencing was done on a sample of naive CD4+ T cells sorted from blood. Regarding subset: CD45RA+ positively selected. Source of these receptors: a man aged 25-45 years in good health.

Note on this clone: Other DNA sequences of this sample code for an identical CDR3. The rearrangement joins TRBV6-5 to TRBJ2-7, with no clear D. This CDR3 is built from 14 residues. V dropped 0 bases and J dropped 2 bases, with 8 bases sitting between them. CDR1 MNHEY and CDR2 SVGAGI come from the germline V gene. Here the CDR3 DNA reads TGTGCCAGCAGTTACTCACGCGGTGCCTACGAGCAGTACTTC. Its translation is CASSYSRGAYEQYF.

The V and J genes are TRBV7-9 and TRBJ2-2; D is undetermined. The V gene lost 3 bases and the J gene lost 3 bases, with 11 bases spanning the gap. The germline V gene has CDR1 SEHNR and CDR2 FQNEAQ (reference sequence). The CDR3 extends over 15 amino acids. CDR3 bases: TGTGCCAGCAGCTTTTTCACCCGGTACACCGGGGAGCTGTTTTTT. This codes for CASSFFTRYTGELFF.

The chain has TRBV11-2 and TRBJ2-2; 7 nucleotides align to TRBD2. CDR1 and CDR2 from the germline V gene are SGHAT and FQNNGV. Trimming removed 0 bases from V and 5 bases from J; junction bases left unmatched: 12. The length of the CDR3 is 18 residues. The CDR3 spells CASSLDLAWSGDTGELFF. CDR3 DNA: TGTGCCAGCAGCTTAGATCTAGCTTGGAGCGGGGATACCGGGGAGCTGTTTTTT.

Here the CDR3 DNA reads TGCAGTGCTAGAGTAGGGACCGAGCAGTTCTTC. Its translation is CSARVGTEQFF. The J gene is TRBJ2-1, the V gene TRBV20-1; D is tentatively TRBD1 or TRBD2 (5 bases each). Trimming took off 1 base at V and 10 bases at J, with 8 bases between the two ends. Germline V gene lookup returns CDR1 DFQATT and CDR2 SNEGSKA (reference sequence). The CDR3 extends over 11 amino acids.

The chain employs TRBV29-1 and TRBJ2-1; TRBD2 is a possible D gene (7 bases). CDR1 SQVTM and CDR2 ANQGSEA come from the germline V gene. This CDR3 has 18 residues. The germline V and J ends were trimmed by 4 bases and 0 bases, with 22 bases remaining between them. The CDR3 DNA follows: TGCAGCGTTGTGAGGGGGGGTCTCGCCAATCCCTCCTACAATGAGCAGTTCTTC. Its protein product is CSVVRGGLANPSYNEQFF.

The chain employs TRBV25-1 and TRBJ1-1; D gene unclear. The CDR3 consists of 12 residues. Germline CDR1 reads MGHDK; CDR2 reads SYGVNS. Trimming pared 3 bases from V and 8 bases from J, leaving 10 bases between. This chain's CDR3 is CASSDVFGEAFF. CDR3 DNA: TGTGCCAGCAGTGATGTTTTCGGAGAAGCTTTCTTT.

V usage is TRBV7-6 and J usage is TRBJ2-2, with a possible D match to TRBD1 (6 bases). CDR3 size: 15 residues. Germline V gene data show CDR1 as SGHVS and CDR2 as FNYEAQ. Trimming stripped 5 bases from V and 2 bases from J, with 12 bases between. In DNA, the CDR3 is TGTGCCAGCAGCCCCGGGACACCTAACACCGGGGAGCTGTTTTTT. Translated, it gives CASSPGTPNTGELFF.

A single count supports this clone. CDR3 protein: CANSRGTGLGQPQHF. For the CDR3, the DNA is TGTGCCAACTCTAGGGGGACAGGGCTAGGGCAGCCCCAGCATTTT. The V gene is TRBV28, the J gene TRBJ1-5, with TRBD1 matching over 9 bases. CDR3 length: 15 residues. V shed 10 bases, J shed 7 bases, and the junction held 14 bases outside the gene matches. Per germline, CDR1 MDHEN and CDR2 SYDVKM.

In regard to this clone: This sample also contains other DNA sequences that code for the same CDR3. The chain employs TRBV9 and TRBJ2-1; no reliable D call. Trimming took off 2 bases at V and 3 bases at J, with 6 bases between the two ends. Germline lookup yields CDR1 SGDLS and CDR2 YYNGEE. This CDR3 is 13 amino acids long. The CDR3: CASSVYGYNEQFF. The CDR3 bases are TGTGCCAGCAGCGTCTACGGCTACAATGAGCAGTTCTTC.

This chain uses TRBV15 with TRBJ2-1; D tentatively reads TRBD1 or TRBD2 (6 bases each). Per the germline V gene, CDR1 is LNHNV and CDR2 is YYDKDF (reference sequence). Trimming stripped 0 bases from V and 7 bases from J, with 16 bases between. The CDR3 extends over 16 amino acids. The CDR3 bases are TGTGCCACCAGCAGAGATCTTACAGGGAGCGGGAATGAGCAGTTCTTC. Protein sequence: CATSRDLTGSGNEQFF.

This chain connects TRBV19 to TRBJ2-1; 11 positions agree with TRBD2. V shed 3 bases and J 12 bases; nucleotides not matched to a gene: 16. This CDR3 is 17 amino acids long. Germline V lookup: CDR1 LNHDA, CDR2 SQIVND (reference sequence). This chain's CDR3 is CASSIVFGGLAAYAQFF. The CDR3 bases are TGTGCCAGTAGTATCGTCTTCGGGGGACTAGCGGCATATGCGCAGTTCTTC. Together with reference TRBV19 and TRBJ2-1, the CDR3 gives the full variable domain: DGGITQSPKYLFRKEGQNVTLSCEQNLNHDAMYWYRQDPGQGLRLIYYSQIVNDFQKGDIAEGYSVSREKKESFPLTVTSAQKNPTAFYLCASSIVFGGLAAYAQFFGPGTRLTVL.

As concerns this clone: Different DNA sequences within this sample yield the same CDR3. The V call is TRBV18, the J call TRBJ2-7, with 7 bases identical to TRBD1. This CDR3 is built from 12 residues. The germline V gene encodes CDR1 KGHSH and CDR2 LQKENI. V gave up 6 bases and J gave up 6 bases; unmatched junction bases: 5. The chain's CDR3 is CASSPTGVEQYF. CDR3 coding DNA: TGTGCCAGCTCGCCTACAGGGGTCGAGCAGTACTTC. Based on the CDR3 plus reference TRBV18 and TRBJ2-7, the full variable domain is NAGVMQNPRHLVRRRGQEARLRCSPMKGHSHVYWYRQLPEEGLKFMVYLQKENIIDESGMPKERFSAEFPKEGPSILRIQQVVRGDSAAYFCASSPTGVEQYFGPGTRLTVT.

CDR3 region: CATSRGTSSTYEQYF. The CDR3 DNA sequence: TGTGCCACCAGCAGAGGGACTAGCTCCACTTACGAGCAGTACTTC. This chain connects TRBV15 to TRBJ2-7, with 8 bases that match TRBD2. Germline V gene data show CDR1 as LNHNV and CDR2 as YYDKDF (reference sequence). The CDR3 is 15 amino acids. V trimming: 1 base; J trimming: 4 bases; junction bases outside the gene matches: 6.

The chain links TRBV9 to TRBJ2-4, with D possibly being TRBD1 (5 bases). The CDR3 extends over 14 amino acids. The germline V and J ends were trimmed by 3 bases and 1 base, with 8 bases remaining between them. Germline CDR1 reads SGDLS; CDR2 reads YYNGEE. CDR3 amino acids: CASSERGAKNIQYF. CDR3 DNA sequence: TGTGCCAGCAGCGAAAGGGGTGCCAAAAACATTCAGTACTTC.

This sequence joins TRBV18 and TRBJ2-7; 10 bases line up with TRBD1. CDR1 and CDR2 (germline): KGHSH, LQKENI. CDR3 length: 15 residues. The J segment lost 6 bases and the V segment lost 3 bases, leaving 8 bases of the junction unmatched. In DNA form, the CDR3 reads TGTGCCAGCTCACCTAGGGACAGGGGCTGGGGCGAGCAGTACTTC. It specifies CASSPRDRGWGEQYF.

CDR3: CASSSTGSYSGANVLTF. CDR3 nucleotides: TGCGCCAGCAGCTCGACAGGGAGCTACTCTGGGGCCAACGTCCTGACTTTC. The V gene is TRBV5-1, the J gene TRBJ2-6; 7 bases match TRBD1. This CDR3 has 17 amino acids. V trimming: 3 bases; J trimming: 0 bases; junction bases outside the gene matches: 6. Germline assignment: CDR1 SGHRS and CDR2 YFSETQ.

The chain links TRBV5-4 to TRBJ1-1, with D perhaps TRBD1 (5 bases). The CDR3 sequence is 16 residues long. Germline CDR1 and CDR2: SGHNT and YYREEE (reference sequence). The V gene lost 4 bases and the J gene lost 2 bases, with 18 bases spanning the gap. The DNA of the CDR3 is TGTGCCAGCAGCCCCGGAAGGGGCAGGATTAACACTGAAGCTTTCTTT. It translates to CASSPGRGRINTEAFF. The entire variable domain, with the rest obtained from reference TRBV5-4 and TRBJ1-1, is as follows: ETGVTQSPTHLIKTRGQQVTLRCSSQSGHNTVSWYQQALGQGPQFIFQYYREEENGRGNFPPRFSGLQFPNYSSELNVNALELDDSALYLCASSPGRGRINTEAFFGQGTRLTVV.

V usage is TRBV5-1 and J usage is TRBJ2-7; TRBD1 is a possible D gene (5 bases). This CDR3 comprises 13 residues. The germline CDR1 and CDR2 sequences are SGHRS and YFSETQ. V gave up 3 bases and J gave up 2 bases, with 9 bases separating them. CDR3 sequence: CASSSQDTYEQYF. The DNA of the CDR3 is TGCGCCAGCAGCTCACAGGATACCTACGAGCAGTACTTC.